The text below deals with one TCR beta chain. Per the original data handling: Reference gene primer amplification yielded estimated nucleated cell counts. Sequenced by immunoSEQ multiplex PCR; TCRdb stores in-frame clones only, minus some. V, J and clone size were drawn from that table, and D and trimming were deduced from the DNA. The sample yields 110,000 to 150,000 clones, 65% to 85% seen once. The data derive from a study of blood T cell repertoires in COVID-19. In the study overall: COVID-19 samples collected from the United States, Italy and Spain covered acute and convalescent phases. T cells, B-cell-depleted T cells, or PBMCs provided the cDNA or gDNA that served as material.

After removal of 3 bases from V and 3 bases from J, the junction contained 11 bases not matched to a gene. Germline V lookup: CDR1 MGHRA, CDR2 YSYEKL. CDR3 length: 19 amino acids. The clonotype originates from a human donor in a cohort sampled during active COVID-19. The sequencing input was peripheral blood. The V gene is TRBV4-1, the J gene TRBJ2-5; 15 positions match TRBD2. As DNA, the CDR3 is TGCGCCAGCAGCCATCCCGGACTAGCGGGGGGGCCGGGAAAAGAGACCCAGTACTTC. Translation: CASSHPGLAGGPGKETQYF.